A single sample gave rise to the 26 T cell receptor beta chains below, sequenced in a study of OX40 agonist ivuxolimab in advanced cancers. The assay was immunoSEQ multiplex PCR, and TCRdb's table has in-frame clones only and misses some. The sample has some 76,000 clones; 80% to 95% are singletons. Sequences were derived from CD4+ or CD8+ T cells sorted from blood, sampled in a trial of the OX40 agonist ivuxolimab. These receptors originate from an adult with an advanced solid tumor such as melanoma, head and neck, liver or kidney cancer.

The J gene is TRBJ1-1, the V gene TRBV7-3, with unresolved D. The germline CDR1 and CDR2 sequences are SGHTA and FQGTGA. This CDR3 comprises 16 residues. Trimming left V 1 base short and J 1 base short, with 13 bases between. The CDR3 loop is CASSLNEREPNTEAFF. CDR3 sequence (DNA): TGTGCCAGCAGCTTAAACGAAAGGGAACCGAACACTGAAGCTTTCTTT.

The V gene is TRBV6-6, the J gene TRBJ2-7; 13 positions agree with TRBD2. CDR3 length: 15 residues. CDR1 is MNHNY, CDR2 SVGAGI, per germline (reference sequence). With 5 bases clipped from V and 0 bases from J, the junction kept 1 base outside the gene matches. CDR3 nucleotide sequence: TGTGCCAGCAGTGGGACTAGCGGGGACTCCTACGAGCAGTACTTC. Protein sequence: CASSGTSGDSYEQYF.

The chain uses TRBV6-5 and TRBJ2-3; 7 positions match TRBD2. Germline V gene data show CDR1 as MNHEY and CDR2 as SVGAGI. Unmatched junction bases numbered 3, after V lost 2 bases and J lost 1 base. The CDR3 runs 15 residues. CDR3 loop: CASSYVSGGTDTQYF. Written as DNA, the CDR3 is TGTGCCAGCAGTTACGTGAGCGGGGGCACAGATACGCAGTATTTT.

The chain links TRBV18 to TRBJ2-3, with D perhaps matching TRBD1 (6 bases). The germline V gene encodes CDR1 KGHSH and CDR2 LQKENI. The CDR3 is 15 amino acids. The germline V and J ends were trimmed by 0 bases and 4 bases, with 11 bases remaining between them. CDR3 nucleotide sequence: TGTGCCAGCTCACCACCTATCAGGGGCCCAGATACGCAGTATTTT. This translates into CASSPPIRGPDTQYF.

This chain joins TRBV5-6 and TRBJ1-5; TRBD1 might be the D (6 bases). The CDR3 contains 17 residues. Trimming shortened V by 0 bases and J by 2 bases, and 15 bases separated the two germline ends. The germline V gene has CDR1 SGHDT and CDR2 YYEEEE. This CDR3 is CASSLGGRGRRNQPQHF. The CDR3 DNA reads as TGTGCCAGCAGCTTGGGGGGCAGGGGTCGTCGCAATCAGCCCCAGCATTTT.

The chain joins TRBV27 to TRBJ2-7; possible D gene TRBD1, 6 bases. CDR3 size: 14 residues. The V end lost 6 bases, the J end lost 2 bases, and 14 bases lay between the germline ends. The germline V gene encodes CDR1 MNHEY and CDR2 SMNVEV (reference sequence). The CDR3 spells CASSPGTQAYEQYF. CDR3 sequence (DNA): TGTGCCAGCAGCCCCGGGACACAAGCCTACGAGCAGTACTTC.

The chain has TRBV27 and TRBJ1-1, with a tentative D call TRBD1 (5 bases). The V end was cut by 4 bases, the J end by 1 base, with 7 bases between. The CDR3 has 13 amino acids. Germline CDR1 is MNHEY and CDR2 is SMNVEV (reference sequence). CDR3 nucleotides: TGTGCCAGCAGTTGGGGGGGGAACACTGAAGCTTTCTTT. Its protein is CASSWGGNTEAFF.

In DNA form, the CDR3 reads TGTGCCAGCAGCCCGATGGCCGCCTCTTATGGCTACACCTTC. Its translation: CASSPMAASYGYTF. V usage is TRBV9 and J usage is TRBJ1-2; D ambiguous. The CDR3 totals 14 residues. Germline-derived CDR1 and CDR2 are SGDLS and YYNGEE. The V end lost 4 bases, the J end lost 5 bases, and 15 bases lay between the germline ends. The full variable domain, completed using reference TRBV9 and TRBJ1-2, is DSGVTQTPKHLITATGQRVTLRCSPRSGDLSVYWYQQSLDQGLQFLIQYYNGEERAKGNILERFSAQQFPDLHSELNLSSLELGDSALYFCASSPMAASYGYTFGSGTRLTVV.

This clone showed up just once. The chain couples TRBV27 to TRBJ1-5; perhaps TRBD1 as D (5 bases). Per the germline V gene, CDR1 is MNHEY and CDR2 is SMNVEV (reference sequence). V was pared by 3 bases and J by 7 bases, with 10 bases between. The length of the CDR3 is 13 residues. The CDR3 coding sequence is TGTGCCAGCAGTTTCGGGACCGGACAGCCCCAGCATTTT. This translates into CASSFGTGQPQHF.

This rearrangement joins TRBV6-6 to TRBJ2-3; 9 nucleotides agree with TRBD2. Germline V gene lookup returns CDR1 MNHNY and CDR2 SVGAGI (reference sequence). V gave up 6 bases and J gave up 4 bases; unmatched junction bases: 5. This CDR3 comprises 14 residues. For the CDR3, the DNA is TGTGCCAGCAGCCTTCGGACTAGCGCAGATACGCAGTATTTT. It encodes CASSLRTSADTQYF.

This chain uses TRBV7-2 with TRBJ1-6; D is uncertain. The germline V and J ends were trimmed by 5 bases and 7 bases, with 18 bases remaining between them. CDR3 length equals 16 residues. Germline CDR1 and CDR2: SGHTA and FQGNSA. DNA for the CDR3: TGTGCCAGCAGCCCCTACGCCCGGGCCGGGAATTCACCCCTCCACTTT. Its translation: CASSPYARAGNSPLHF.

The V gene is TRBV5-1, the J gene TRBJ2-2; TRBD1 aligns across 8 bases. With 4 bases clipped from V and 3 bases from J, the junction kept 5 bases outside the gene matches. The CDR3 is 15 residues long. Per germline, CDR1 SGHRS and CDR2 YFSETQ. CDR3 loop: CASSGDRGHTGELFF. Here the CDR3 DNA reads TGCGCCAGCAGCGGAGACAGGGGACACACCGGGGAGCTGTTTTTT. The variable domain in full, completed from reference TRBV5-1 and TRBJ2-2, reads KAGVTQTPRYLIKTRGQQVTLSCSPISGHRSVSWYQQTPGQGLQFLFEYFSETQRNKGNFPGRFSGRQFSNSRSEMNVSTLELGDSALYLCASSGDRGHTGELFFGEGSRLTVL.

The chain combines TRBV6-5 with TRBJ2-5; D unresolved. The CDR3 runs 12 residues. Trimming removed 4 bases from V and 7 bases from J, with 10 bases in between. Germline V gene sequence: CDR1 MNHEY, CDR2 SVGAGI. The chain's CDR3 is CASSSPTGTQYF. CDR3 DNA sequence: TGTGCCAGCAGTTCCCCCACCGGGACCCAGTACTTC.

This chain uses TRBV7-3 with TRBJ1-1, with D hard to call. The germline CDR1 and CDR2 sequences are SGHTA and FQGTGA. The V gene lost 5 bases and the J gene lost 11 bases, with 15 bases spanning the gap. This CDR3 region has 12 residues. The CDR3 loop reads CASSPTHSPAFF. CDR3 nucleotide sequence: TGTGCCAGCAGCCCCACGCACAGCCCGGCTTTCTTT.

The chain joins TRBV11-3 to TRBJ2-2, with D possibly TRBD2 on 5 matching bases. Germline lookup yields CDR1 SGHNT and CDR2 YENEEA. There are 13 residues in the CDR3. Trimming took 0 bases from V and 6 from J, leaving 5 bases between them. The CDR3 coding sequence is TGTGCCAGCAGCTTAGACGGGGCCGGGGAGCTGTTTTTT. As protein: CASSLDGAGELFF. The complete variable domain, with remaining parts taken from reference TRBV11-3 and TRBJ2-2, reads EAGVVQSPRYKIIEKKQPVAFWCNPISGHNTLYWYLQNLGQGPELLIRYENEEAVDDSQLPKDRFSAERLKGVDSTLKIQPAELGDSAVYLCASSLDGAGELFFGEGSRLTVL.

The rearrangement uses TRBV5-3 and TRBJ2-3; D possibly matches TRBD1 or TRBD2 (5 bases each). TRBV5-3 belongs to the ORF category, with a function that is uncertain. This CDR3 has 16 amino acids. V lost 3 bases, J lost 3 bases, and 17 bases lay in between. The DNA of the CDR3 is TGTGCCAGAAGCTCACCCCTTAGTGGGGGTACAGATACGCAGTATTTT. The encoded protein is CARSSPLSGGTDTQYF.

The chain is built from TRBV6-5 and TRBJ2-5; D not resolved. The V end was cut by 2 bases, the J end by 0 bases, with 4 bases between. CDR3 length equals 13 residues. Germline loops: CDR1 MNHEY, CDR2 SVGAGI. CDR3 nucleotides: TGTGCCAGCAGTTACGTCCACCAAGAGACCCAGTACTTC. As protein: CASSYVHQETQYF.

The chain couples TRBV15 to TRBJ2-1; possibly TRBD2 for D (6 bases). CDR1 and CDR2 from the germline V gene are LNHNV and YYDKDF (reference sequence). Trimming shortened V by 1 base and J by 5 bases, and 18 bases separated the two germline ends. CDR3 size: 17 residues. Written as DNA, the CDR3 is TGTGCCACCAGCAGAGTAGTTGCGGGGTTGAACGACAATGAGCAGTTCTTC. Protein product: CATSRVVAGLNDNEQFF.

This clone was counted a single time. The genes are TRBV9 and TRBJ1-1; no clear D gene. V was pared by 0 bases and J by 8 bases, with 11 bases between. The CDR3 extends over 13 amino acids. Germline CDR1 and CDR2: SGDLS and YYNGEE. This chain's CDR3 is CASSVEDLGEAFF. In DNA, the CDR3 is TGTGCCAGCAGCGTAGAAGATTTGGGAGAAGCTTTCTTT.

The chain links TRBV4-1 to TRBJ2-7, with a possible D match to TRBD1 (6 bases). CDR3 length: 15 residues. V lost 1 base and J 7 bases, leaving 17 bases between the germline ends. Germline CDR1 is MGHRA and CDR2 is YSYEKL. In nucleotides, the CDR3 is TGCGCCAGCAGCCAAGTCCGAGACGGCGACAGGGAGCAGTACTTC. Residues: CASSQVRDGDREQYF.

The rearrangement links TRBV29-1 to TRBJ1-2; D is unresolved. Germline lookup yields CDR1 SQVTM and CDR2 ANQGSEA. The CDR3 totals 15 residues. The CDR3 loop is CTILDPGGPPYGYTF. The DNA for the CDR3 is TGCACCATCCTAGACCCCGGTGGCCCTCCCTATGGCTACACCTTC.

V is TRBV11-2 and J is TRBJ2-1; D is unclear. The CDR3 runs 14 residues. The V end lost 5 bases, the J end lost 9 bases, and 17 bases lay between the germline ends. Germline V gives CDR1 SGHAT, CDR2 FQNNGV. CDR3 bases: TGTGCCAGCAGCCCCTCAGGCCAGTGGGCTGAGCAGTTCTTC. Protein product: CASSPSGQWAEQFF.

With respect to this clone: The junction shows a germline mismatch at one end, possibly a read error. Here the CDR3 reads CASSSSGAERFF. The CDR3 DNA reads TGTGCCAGCAGTTCTAGCGGGGCCGAGCGGTTCTTC. The chain is built from TRBV6-4 and TRBJ2-1; 9 bases match TRBD2. The CDR3 is made up of 12 amino acids. Germline CDR1 and CDR2: MRHNA and SNTAGT.

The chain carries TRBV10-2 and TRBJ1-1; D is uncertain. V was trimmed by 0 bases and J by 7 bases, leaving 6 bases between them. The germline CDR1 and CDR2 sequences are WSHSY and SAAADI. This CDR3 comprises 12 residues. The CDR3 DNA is TGCGCCAGCAGTGAGTCAGGGCTTGAAGCTTTCTTT. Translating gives CASSESGLEAFF.

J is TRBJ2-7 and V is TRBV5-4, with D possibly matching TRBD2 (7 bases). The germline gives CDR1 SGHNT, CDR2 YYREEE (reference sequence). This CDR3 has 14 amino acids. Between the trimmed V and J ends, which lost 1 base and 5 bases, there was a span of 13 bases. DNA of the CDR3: TGTGCCAGCAGCTTGCTTTTAGGGGGGGACGAGCAGTACTTC. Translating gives CASSLLLGGDEQYF.

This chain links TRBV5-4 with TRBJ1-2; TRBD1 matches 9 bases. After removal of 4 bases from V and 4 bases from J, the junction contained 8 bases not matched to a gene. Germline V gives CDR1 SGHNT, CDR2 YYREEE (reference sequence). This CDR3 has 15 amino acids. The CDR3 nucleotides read TGTGCCAGCAGCAGCGGGGACAGGGTGGCCTATGGCTACACCTTC. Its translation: CASSSGDRVAYGYTF.